What follows are 20 T cell receptor beta chains derived from one specimen sequenced in a study of CD8 T cells in ankylosing spondylitis. TCRdb reanalysed the 5' RACE reads using MiXCR and keeps one entry per CDR3 protein. The data hold over 130,000 distinct CDR3 sequences, with around 42% observed a single time. Sequencing was carried out using synovial fluid, either unsorted or a sorted T cell fraction (not recorded which). The receptors derive from a male donor with ankylosing spondylitis.

The CDR3 sequence: CASSVTGLRPNTEAFF. The CDR3 coding sequence is TGCGCCAGCAGCGTGACAGGGTTACGGCCGAACACTGAAGCTTTCTTT. The chain combines TRBV5-1 with TRBJ1-1, with 7 bases identical to TRBD1. Germline trimming cut 4 bases from V and 1 base from J; bases unmatched to any gene: 10. This CDR3 contains 16 residues. In germline, CDR1 is SGHRS, CDR2 YFSETQ.

The chain uses TRBV6-1 and TRBJ1-1; no clear D. There are 16 residues in the CDR3. Trimming stripped 6 bases from V and 0 bases from J, with 17 bases between. CDR1 and CDR2 (germline): MNHNS, SASEGT. In DNA form, the CDR3 reads TGTGCCAGCAGCCCGCGTATAGAGGGCCTGAACACTGAAGCTTTCTTT. It encodes CASSPRIEGLNTEAFF.

This clonotype was seen a few times. The J gene is TRBJ1-5, the V gene TRBV28, with a tentative D call TRBD1 (6 bases). The CDR3 consists of 20 residues. V was trimmed by 6 bases and J by 1 base, leaving 28 bases between them. Germline V CDR1 and CDR2: MDHEN, SYDVKM. Here the CDR3 reads CASSSTVELTGLLSNQPQHF. CDR3 nucleotide sequence: TGTGCCAGCAGCTCGACAGTCGAGTTGACAGGCCTACTGAGCAATCAGCCCCAGCATTTT. Full variable domain (remainder filled in from reference TRBV28 and TRBJ1-5): DVKVTQSSRYLVKRTGEKVFLECVQDMDHENMFWYRQDPGLGLRLIYFSYDVKMKEKGDIPEGYSVSREKKERFSLILESASTNQTSMYLCASSSTVELTGLLSNQPQHFGDGTRLSIL.

This chain uses TRBV2 with TRBJ2-2, with TRBD1 matching over 7 bases. CDR1 SNHLY and CDR2 FYNNEI come from the germline V gene. The CDR3 totals 19 residues. V lost 8 bases to trimming and J lost 0 bases; unmatched junction nucleotides: 18. As DNA, the CDR3 is TGTGCCAGCCGCGACAGGGACCCAACCTCCAACACGAACACCGGGGAGCTGTTTTTT. Its translation is CASRDRDPTSNTNTGELFF.

The V gene is TRBV5-1, the J gene TRBJ2-4, with a tentative D call TRBD2 (5 bases). Germline assignment: CDR1 SGHRS and CDR2 YFSETQ. The V end was cut by 4 bases, the J end by 3 bases, with 17 bases between. CDR3 length: 16 residues. The CDR3 loop is CASSPRPGSGKNIQYF. The CDR3 bases are TGCGCCAGCAGCCCTAGGCCGGGAAGTGGCAAAAACATTCAGTACTTC.

This chain links TRBV7-9 with TRBJ2-2; possible D gene TRBD2, 5 bases. The CDR3 covers 17 residues. Germline V gene data show CDR1 as SEHNR and CDR2 as FQNEAQ (reference sequence). Deletions cut 2 bases from V and 5 bases from J, with 18 bases between. This CDR3 is CASSLSDGQEVTGELFF. The CDR3 bases are TGTGCCAGCAGCTTATCGGATGGCCAGGAGGTTACCGGGGAGCTGTTTTTT.

This clonotype was seen a handful of times. The chain has TRBV5-1 and TRBJ1-4, with D possibly matching TRBD1 (6 bases). V was clipped by 3 bases and J by 6 bases, with 21 bases between them. This CDR3 region has 17 residues. The germline gives CDR1 SGHRS, CDR2 YFSETQ. CDR3 in amino acids: CASSSGQNRAVDEKLFF. The CDR3 DNA reads as TGCGCCAGCAGCTCCGGGCAAAACAGGGCCGTCGATGAAAAACTGTTTTTT.

In this sample, this clonotype turned up a few times. This chain links TRBV27 with TRBJ1-2; the D gene is possibly TRBD1 (6 bases). The CDR3 runs 14 residues. V lost 0 bases to trimming and J lost 7 bases, with 12 bases between them. Germline CDR1 is MNHEY and CDR2 is SMNVEV (reference sequence). The chain's CDR3 is CASSLSVWTAGYTF. The DNA for the CDR3 is TGTGCCAGCAGTTTATCAGTGTGGACAGCTGGCTACACCTTC.

This clonotype counts as medium-sized. The chain combines TRBV12-3 or TRBV12-4 with TRBJ2-5, with 10 bases lining up with TRBD1. This CDR3 contains 13 residues. Trimming took 6 bases from V and 5 from J; bases not matched to a gene: 3. CDR3 sequence reads: CASRGQGPETQYF. The CDR3, as DNA: TGTGCCAGCAGGGGACAGGGGCCGGAGACCCAGTACTTC.

This clonotype came up a few times. The J gene is TRBJ2-1, the V gene TRBV25-1, with D perhaps matching TRBD1 or TRBD2 (5 bases each). Trimming left V 3 bases short and J 4 bases short, with 7 bases between. Germline V lookup: CDR1 MGHDK, CDR2 SYGVNS. CDR3 size: 13 residues. This CDR3 is CASSDWGYNEQFF. DNA for the CDR3: TGTGCCAGCAGTGACTGGGGGTACAATGAGCAGTTCTTC.

This chain links TRBV25-1 with TRBJ2-1, with D perhaps TRBD1 (6 bases). Trimming pared 7 bases from V and 4 bases from J, leaving 32 bases between. Germline CDR1 reads MGHDK; CDR2 reads SYGVNS. This CDR3 is 20 amino acids long. The CDR3: CASTNTPGRGGGRRYNEQFF. The DNA for the CDR3 is TGTGCCAGCACTAACACACCAGGCAGAGGGGGTGGGCGCCGTTACAATGAGCAGTTCTTC.

This chain joins TRBV12-3 or TRBV12-4 and TRBJ1-2; D is unclear. Trimming took 8 bases from V and 0 from J, leaving 13 bases between them. CDR3 length equals 14 residues. The CDR3 loop is CASLTHEPNYGYTF. CDR3 sequence (DNA): TGTGCCAGCTTGACCCACGAGCCTAACTATGGCTACACCTTC.

J is TRBJ2-5 and V is TRBV12-3 or TRBV12-4, with 12 bases lining up with TRBD1. The CDR3 runs to 17 residues. The V and J ends lost 2 bases and 5 bases, in that order; junction bases with no gene match: 9. CDR3 sequence (DNA): TGTGCCAGCAGTTTATCGCCGGGACAGGGGGCTTTGGAGACCCAGTACTTC. Its translation is CASSLSPGQGALETQYF.

Notes on this clonotype: An end of the junction does not agree with germline; a read error may underlie this. V and J are TRBV4-2 and TRBJ2-3; D gene uncertain. The CDR3 sequence is 13 residues long. The germline V gene has CDR1 LGHNA and CDR2 YNFKEQ. This chain's CDR3 is CASSPLRSGLRHF. CDR3 nucleotides: TGTGCCAGCAGCCCGTTGCGATCTGGCCTAAGGCATTTT.

This clonotype was found a few times. The chain combines TRBV6-1 with TRBJ1-2; 10 positions agree with TRBD1. This CDR3 is built from 14 residues. V was clipped by 9 bases and J by 2 bases; unmatched bases: 6. Germline-derived CDR1 and CDR2 are MNHNS and SASEGT. This CDR3 reads CASFGTGANYGYTF. CDR3 in DNA: TGTGCCAGTTTCGGGACAGGGGCCAACTATGGCTACACCTTC.

J is TRBJ2-1 and V is TRBV3-1; 7 bases agree with TRBD2. Germline CDR1 is LGHDT and CDR2 is YNNKEL (reference sequence). The CDR3 is 15 residues long. V lost 3 bases to trimming and J lost 4 bases; unmatched junction nucleotides: 6. The chain's CDR3 is CASSQGRGKYNEQFF. CDR3 sequence (DNA): TGTGCCAGCAGCCAGGGGAGGGGAAAATACAATGAGCAGTTCTTC.

The chain has TRBV5-1 and TRBJ2-7; a weak D match, TRBD2 (6 bases). Trimming left V 4 bases short and J 2 bases short, with 16 bases between. CDR3 size: 15 residues. The germline CDR1 and CDR2 sequences are SGHRS and YFSETQ. CDR3 DNA sequence: TGCGCCAGCAGCCAGCCCCCGGAGGGGACCTACGAGCAGTACTTC. Encoded protein: CASSQPPEGTYEQYF.

This chain connects TRBV30 to TRBJ1-1, with D hard to call. CDR3 length equals 14 residues. The V end was cut by 3 bases, the J end by 6 bases, with 17 bases between. CDR1 and CDR2 (germline): GTSNPN, SVGIG (reference sequence). The CDR3 is CAWSEVIVRAEAFF. The CDR3 DNA reads TGTGCCTGGAGCGAAGTCATAGTTCGCGCTGAAGCTTTCTTT.

This clonotype was detected a few times. The J gene is TRBJ1-2, the V gene TRBV7-6, with TRBD1 matching over 8 bases. CDR1 and CDR2 from the germline V gene are SGHVS and FNYEAQ. V lost 4 bases, J lost 3 bases, and 13 bases stayed unmatched. The CDR3 is made up of 17 amino acids. The CDR3, as DNA: TGTGCCAGCAGCTGCCCTGCCCCGGGACAGGTCGACTATGGCTACACCTTC. Translating it yields CASSCPAPGQVDYGYTF.

V usage is TRBV7-9 and J usage is TRBJ1-1, with 7 positions matching TRBD1. With V trimmed by 9 bases and J by 0 bases, 16 bases remained unmatched. Germline V CDR1 and CDR2: SEHNR, FQNEAQ (reference sequence). The CDR3 covers 17 residues. The CDR3 here is CASVTGIEKKMNTEAFF. The CDR3 region has the DNA TGTGCCAGTGTGACAGGGATTGAGAAGAAGATGAACACTGAAGCTTTCTTT.